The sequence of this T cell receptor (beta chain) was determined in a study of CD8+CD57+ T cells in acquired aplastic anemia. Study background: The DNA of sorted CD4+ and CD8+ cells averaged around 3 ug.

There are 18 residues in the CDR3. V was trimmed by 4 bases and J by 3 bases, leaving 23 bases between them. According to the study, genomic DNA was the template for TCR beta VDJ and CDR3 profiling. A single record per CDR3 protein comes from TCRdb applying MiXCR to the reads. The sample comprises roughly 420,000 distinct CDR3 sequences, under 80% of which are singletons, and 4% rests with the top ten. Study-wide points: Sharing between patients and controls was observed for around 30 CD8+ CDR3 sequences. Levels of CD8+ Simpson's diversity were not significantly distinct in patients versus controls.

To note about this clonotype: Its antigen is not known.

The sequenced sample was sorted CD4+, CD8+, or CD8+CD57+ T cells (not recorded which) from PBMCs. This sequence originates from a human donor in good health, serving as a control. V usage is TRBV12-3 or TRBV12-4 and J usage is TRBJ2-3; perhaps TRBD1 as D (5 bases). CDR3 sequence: CASSSARGTTGETDTQYF. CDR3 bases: TGTGCCAGCAGTTCAGCTAGGGGAACTACTGGGGAAACAGATACGCAGTATTTT.